One and the same sample provided the 4 T cell receptor beta chains below, sequenced in a study of CD8+CD57+ T cells in acquired aplastic anemia. The sequenced patients had an expansion of CD8+CD57+ cells seen by flow cytometry. Using genomic DNA as the template, TCR beta VDJ and CDR3 profiling was carried out. In TCRdb, the reads were re-called with MiXCR into one record per CDR3 protein. The table has about 190,000 distinct CDR3 sequences, approximately 48% seen once. The specimen was sorted CD4+, CD8+, or CD8+CD57+ T cells (not recorded which) from PBMCs. Receptor source: a human donor with aplastic anemia.

The chain has TRBV7-6 and TRBJ2-7; D not certain. CDR1 SGHVS and CDR2 FNYEAQ come from the germline V gene. This CDR3 contains 12 residues. Trimming took off 5 bases at V and 6 bases at J, with 11 bases between the two ends. CDR3 in DNA: TGTGCCAGCAGCCCGGGCTCCGGCGAGCAGTACTTC. Its protein product is CASSPGSGEQYF. The variable domain in full, completed from reference TRBV7-6 and TRBJ2-7, reads GAGVSQSPRYKVTKRGQDVALRCDPISGHVSLYWYRQALGQGPEFLTYFNYEAQQDKSGLPNDRFSAERPEGSISTLTIQRTEQRDSAMYRCASSPGSGEQYFGPGTRLTVT.

The CDR3 loop is CASSSGLAGTSYEQYF. The CDR3 nucleotides read TGTGCCAGCAGCTCTGGACTAGCGGGGACCTCCTACGAGCAGTACTTC. V gene TRBV7-8 combines with J gene TRBJ2-7, with 12 nucleotides matching TRBD2. Germline CDR1 SGHVS, CDR2 FQNEAQ. V shed 4 bases and J 0 bases; nucleotides not matched to a gene: 4. The CDR3 contains 16 residues. The full variable domain, its missing parts supplied by reference TRBV7-8 and TRBJ2-7, is GAGVSQSPRYKVAKRGQDVALRCDPISGHVSLFWYQQALGQGPEFLTYFQNEAQLDKSGLPSDRFFAERPEGSVSTLKIQRTQQEDSAVYLCASSSGLAGTSYEQYFGPGTRLTVT.

The chain has TRBV20-1 and TRBJ1-1; D gene uncertain. The germline V gene has CDR1 DFQATT and CDR2 SNEGSKA (reference sequence). Trimming cost V 1 base and J 1 base, with 4 bases left between them. The CDR3 covers 12 residues. The CDR3 DNA reads as TGCAGTGCTAGAGGAGGGAACACTGAAGCTTTCTTT. Its protein is CSARGGNTEAFF.

The rearrangement links TRBV20-1 to TRBJ2-1; D gene uncertain. Between the trimmed V and J ends, which lost 4 bases and 7 bases, there was a span of 8 bases. The CDR3 sequence is 11 residues long. Germline V CDR1 and CDR2: DFQATT, SNEGSKA (reference sequence). The CDR3 protein is CSATWGNEQFF. CDR3 coding DNA: TGCAGTGCTACATGGGGTAATGAGCAGTTCTTC.